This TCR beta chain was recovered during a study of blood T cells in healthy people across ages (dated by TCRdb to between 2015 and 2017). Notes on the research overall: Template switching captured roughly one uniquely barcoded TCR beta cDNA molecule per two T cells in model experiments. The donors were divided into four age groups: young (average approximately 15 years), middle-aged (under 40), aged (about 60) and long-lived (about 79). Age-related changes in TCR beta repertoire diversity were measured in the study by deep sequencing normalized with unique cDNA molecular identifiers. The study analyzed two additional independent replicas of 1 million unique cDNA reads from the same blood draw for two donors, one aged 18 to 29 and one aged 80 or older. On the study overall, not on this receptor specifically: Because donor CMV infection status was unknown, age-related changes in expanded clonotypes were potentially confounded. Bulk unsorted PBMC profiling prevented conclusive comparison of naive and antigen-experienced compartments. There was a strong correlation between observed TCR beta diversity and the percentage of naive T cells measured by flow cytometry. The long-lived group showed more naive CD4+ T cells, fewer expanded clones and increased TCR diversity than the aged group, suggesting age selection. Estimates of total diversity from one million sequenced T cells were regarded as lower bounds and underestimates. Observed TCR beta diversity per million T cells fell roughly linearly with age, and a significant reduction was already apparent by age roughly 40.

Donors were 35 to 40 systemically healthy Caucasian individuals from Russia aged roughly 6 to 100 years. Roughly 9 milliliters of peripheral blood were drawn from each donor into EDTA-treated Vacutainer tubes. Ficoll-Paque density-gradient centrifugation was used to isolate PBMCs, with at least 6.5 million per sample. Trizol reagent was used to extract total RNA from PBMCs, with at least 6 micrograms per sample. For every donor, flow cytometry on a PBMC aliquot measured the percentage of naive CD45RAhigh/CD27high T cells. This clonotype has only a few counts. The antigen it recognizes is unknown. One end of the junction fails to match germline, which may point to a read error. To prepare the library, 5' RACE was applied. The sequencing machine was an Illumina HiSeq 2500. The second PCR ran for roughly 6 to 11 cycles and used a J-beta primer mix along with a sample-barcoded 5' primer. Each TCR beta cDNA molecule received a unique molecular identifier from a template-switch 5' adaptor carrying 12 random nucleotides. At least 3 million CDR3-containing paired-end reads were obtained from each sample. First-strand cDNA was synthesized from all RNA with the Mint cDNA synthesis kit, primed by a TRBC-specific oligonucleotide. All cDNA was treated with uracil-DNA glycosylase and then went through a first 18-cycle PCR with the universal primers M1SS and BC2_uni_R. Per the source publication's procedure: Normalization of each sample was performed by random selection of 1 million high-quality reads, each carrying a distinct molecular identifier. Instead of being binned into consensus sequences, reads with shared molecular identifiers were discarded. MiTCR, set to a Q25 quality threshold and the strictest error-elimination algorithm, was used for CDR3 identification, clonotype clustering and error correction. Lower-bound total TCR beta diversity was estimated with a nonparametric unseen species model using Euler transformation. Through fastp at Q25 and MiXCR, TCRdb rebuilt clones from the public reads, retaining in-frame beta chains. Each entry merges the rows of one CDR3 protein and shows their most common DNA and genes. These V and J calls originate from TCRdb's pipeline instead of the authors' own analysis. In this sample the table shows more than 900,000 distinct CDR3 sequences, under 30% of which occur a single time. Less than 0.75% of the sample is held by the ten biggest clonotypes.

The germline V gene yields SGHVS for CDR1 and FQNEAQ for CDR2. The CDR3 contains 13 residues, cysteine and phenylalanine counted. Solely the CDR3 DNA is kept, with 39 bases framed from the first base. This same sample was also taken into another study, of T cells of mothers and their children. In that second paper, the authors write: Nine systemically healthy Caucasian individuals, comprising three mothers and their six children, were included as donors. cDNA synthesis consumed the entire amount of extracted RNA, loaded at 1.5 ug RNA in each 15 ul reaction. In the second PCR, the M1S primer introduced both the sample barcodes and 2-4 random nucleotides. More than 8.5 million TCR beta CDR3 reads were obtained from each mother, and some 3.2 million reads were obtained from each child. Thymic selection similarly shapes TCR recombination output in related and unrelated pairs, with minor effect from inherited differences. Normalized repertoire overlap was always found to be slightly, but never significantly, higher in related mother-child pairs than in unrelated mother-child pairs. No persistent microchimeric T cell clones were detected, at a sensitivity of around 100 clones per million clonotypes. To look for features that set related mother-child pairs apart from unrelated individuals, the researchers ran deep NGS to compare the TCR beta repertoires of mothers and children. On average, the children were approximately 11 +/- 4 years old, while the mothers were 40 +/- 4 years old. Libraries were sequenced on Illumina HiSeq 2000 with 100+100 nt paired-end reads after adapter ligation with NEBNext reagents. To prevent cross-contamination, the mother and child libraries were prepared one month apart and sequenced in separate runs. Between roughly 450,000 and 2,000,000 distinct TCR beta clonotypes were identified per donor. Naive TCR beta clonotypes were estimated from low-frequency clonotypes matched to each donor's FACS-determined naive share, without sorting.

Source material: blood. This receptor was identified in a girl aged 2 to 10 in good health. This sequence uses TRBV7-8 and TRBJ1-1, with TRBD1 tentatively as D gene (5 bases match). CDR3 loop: CASALGENTEAFF. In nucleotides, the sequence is TGCGCCAGCGCTCTGGGGGAGAACACTGAAGCTTTCTTT.